This T cell receptor (beta chain) comes out of a study of blood T cells in healthy people across ages. Study-wide background: Template switching captured about one barcoded beta molecule per two T cells.

The CDR3 contains 14 residues. From germline, CDR1 is SGHTA and CDR2 FQGNSA. This clonotype came up a few times. A sample-barcoded 5' primer and a J-beta primer mix were used in a second PCR of about 6 to 11 cycles. TCRdb re-called the 5' RACE reads with MiXCR, one entry per CDR3 protein. The table has about 800,000 distinct CDR3 sequences, roughly 25% seen once. The data also belong to a second study, concerning T cells of mothers and their children.

The TCR originated in a boy younger than 18 in good health. This chain uses TRBV7-2 with TRBJ2-5; D gene ambiguous. The end of the DNA is better explained by TRBJ2-7, so the J call may be wrong. The sequenced material came from blood. CDR3 DNA: TGTGCCAGCAGCCCTCAACGAAGCTCCTACGAGCAGTACTTC. It is translated as CASSPQRSSYEQYF.